Listed here is a single TCR beta chain. Its antigen is as yet unknown. It was with unique molecular identifiers that the TCRbeta library was prepared. TCRdb re-called the PCR reads with MiXCR, one entry per CDR3 protein. Of some 200,000 distinct CDR3 sequences in the sample, under 8.5% were seen once. CDR3 length: 14 amino acids. V lost 4 bases, J lost 8 bases, and 11 bases stayed unmatched. Germline assignment: CDR1 GTSNPN and CDR2 SVGIG (reference sequence). This specimen belongs to a study of T-cell reconstitution after alpha-beta-depleted transplantation in children. Overall study findings and caveats: T-cell counts and diversity were attributed mostly to newly produced T cells one year after transplant. Recipient T cells and thymic progenitors that survived gave rise to the high TCRbeta diversity observed at day 60 in some patients. Reportedly, only several hundred clones from non-depleted graft cells drove alpha-beta T-cell counts at about two months.

The receptor was derived from a male patient between 2 and 15 years old who had a stem cell transplant for acute myeloid leukemia, so the T cells may come from the graft donor. The sample consisted of PBMCs, mostly from graft donor cells, taken 360 days after TCRalphabeta/CD19-depleted stem cell transplant. The V and J genes are TRBV30 and TRBJ2-4; TRBD2 matches 7 bases. This chain's CDR3 is CAWTRGSGGDIQYF. The CDR3, as DNA: TGTGCCTGGACGCGGGGGTCTGGCGGGGACATTCAGTACTTC. The full variable domain, its missing parts supplied by reference TRBV30 and TRBJ2-4, is SQTIHQWPATLVQPVGSPLSLECTVEGTSNPNLYWYRQAAGRGLQLLFYSVGIGQISSEVPQNLSASRPQDRQFILSSKKLLLSDSGFYLCAWTRGSGGDIQYFGAGTRLSVL.